This passage covers 5 T cell receptor beta chains from one sample sequenced in a study of cytomegalovirus exposure and HLA in healthy donors. PCR involved 60 Vbeta and 13 Jbeta primers. Produced via immunoSEQ multiplex PCR; TCRdb's table is partial and in-frame only. Its listing shows roughly 75,000 clones. Sequences were obtained from PBMCs. Every receptor here comes from a boy between 10 and 17 years old in good health and CMV-seronegative.

The rearrangement links TRBV5-6 to TRBJ2-2; 10 bases agree with TRBD2. Germline trimming cut 4 bases from V and 7 bases from J; bases unmatched to any gene: 13. CDR1 and CDR2 (germline): SGHDT, YYEEEE. There are 17 residues in the CDR3. CDR3 amino acids: CASSVRSGGVSGGELFF. The CDR3, as DNA: TGTGCCAGCAGCGTGAGGAGCGGGGGGGTTTCTGGCGGGGAGCTGTTTTTT.

The chain employs TRBV4-1 and TRBJ2-2; a possible D gene is TRBD1 (5 bases). From germline, CDR1 is MGHRA and CDR2 YSYEKL. Trimming took off 0 bases at V and 5 bases at J, with 13 bases between the two ends. There are 16 residues in the CDR3. The CDR3 spells CASSQEGTGITGELFF. The CDR3 DNA reads as TGCGCCAGCAGCCAAGAGGGCACAGGAATAACCGGGGAGCTGTTTTTT.

V gene TRBV4-2 combines with J gene TRBJ1-5, with D possibly TRBD1 on 5 matching bases. V was cut by 4 bases and J by 3 bases, with 16 bases left in between. Germline lookup yields CDR1 LGHNA and CDR2 YNFKEQ. The CDR3 extends over 16 amino acids. CDR3 sequence: CASSLQMTVNNQPQHF. The CDR3 nucleotides are TGTGCCAGCAGCCTCCAAATGACAGTTAACAATCAGCCCCAGCATTTT.

This chain uses TRBV2 with TRBJ1-5; TRBD1 might be the D (6 bases). The CDR3 covers 14 residues. Trimming cost V 2 bases and J 7 bases, with 12 bases left between them. Per germline, CDR1 SNHLY and CDR2 FYNNEI. The CDR3 nucleotides are TGTGCCAGCAGTGAACGGACAGTGGGGCAGCCCCAGCATTTT. Its protein product is CASSERTVGQPQHF.

This rearrangement joins TRBV29-1 to TRBJ1-1; TRBD1 matches at 7 bases. The ends lost 6 bases at V and 2 bases at J; junction bases unmatched: 3. The CDR3 length is 12 residues. Germline lookup yields CDR1 SQVTM and CDR2 ANQGSEA. The CDR3 DNA is TGCAGCGTCGGACAGGCCAACACTGAAGCTTTCTTT. It translates to CSVGQANTEAFF.